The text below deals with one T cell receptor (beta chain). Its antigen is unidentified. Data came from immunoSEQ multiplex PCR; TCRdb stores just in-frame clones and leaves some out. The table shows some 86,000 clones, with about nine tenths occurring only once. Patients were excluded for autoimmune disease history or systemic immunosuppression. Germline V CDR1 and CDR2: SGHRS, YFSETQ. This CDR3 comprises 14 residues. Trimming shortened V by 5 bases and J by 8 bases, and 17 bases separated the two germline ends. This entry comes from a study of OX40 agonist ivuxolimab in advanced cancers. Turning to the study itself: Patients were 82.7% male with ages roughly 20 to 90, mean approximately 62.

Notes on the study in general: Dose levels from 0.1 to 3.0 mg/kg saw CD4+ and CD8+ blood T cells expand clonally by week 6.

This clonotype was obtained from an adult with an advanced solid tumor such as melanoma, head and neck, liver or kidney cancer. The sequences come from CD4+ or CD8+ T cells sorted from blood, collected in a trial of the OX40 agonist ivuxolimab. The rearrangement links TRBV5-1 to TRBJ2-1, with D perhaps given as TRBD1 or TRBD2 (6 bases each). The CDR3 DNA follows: TGCGCCAGCAGGGGGGGCCACTCGATGGATGAGCAGTTCTTC. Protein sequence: CASRGGHSMDEQFF.